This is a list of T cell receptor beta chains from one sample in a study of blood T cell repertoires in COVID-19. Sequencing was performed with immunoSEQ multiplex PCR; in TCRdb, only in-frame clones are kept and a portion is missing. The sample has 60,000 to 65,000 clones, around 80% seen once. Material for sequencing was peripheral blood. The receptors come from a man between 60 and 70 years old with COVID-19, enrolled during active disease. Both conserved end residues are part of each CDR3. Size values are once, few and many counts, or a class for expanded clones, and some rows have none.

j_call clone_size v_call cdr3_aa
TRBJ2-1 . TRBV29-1 CSVELGGGGNEQFF
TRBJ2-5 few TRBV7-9 CASSPQETQYF
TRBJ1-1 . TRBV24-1 CATSDFFLTEAFF
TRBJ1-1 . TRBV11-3 CASSVTGKNTEAFF
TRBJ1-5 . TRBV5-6 CASSFTTDRDSNQPQHF
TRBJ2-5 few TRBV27 CASSAGETQYF
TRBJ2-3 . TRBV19 CASRGDLAGSTDTQYF
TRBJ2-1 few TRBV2 CASKGLGENEQFF
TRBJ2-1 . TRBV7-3 CASSLDRGDNEQFF
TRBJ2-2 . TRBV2 CASKRSAGVNTGELFF
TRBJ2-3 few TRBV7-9 CASSPFGDTQYF
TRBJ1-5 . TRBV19 CASGGGNQPQHF
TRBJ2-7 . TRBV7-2 CASSLGDIFVSSYEQYF
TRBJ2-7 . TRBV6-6 CASRRQAGDEQYF
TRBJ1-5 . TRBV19 CASSIMGQGTFSNQPQHF
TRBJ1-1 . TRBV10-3 CAISEVAGGTEAFF
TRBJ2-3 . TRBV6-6 CASSRGQAFTDTQYF
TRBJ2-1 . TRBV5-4 CASTSGGARSYNEQFF
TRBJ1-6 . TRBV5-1 CASSPGQDNSPLHF
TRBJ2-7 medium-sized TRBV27 CASRTPGLASEQYF
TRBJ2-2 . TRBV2 CASGTPNTGELFF
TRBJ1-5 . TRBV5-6 CASSLTGGYNQPQHF
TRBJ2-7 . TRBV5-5 CASSLEGTAYYEQYF
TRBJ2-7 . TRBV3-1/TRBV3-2 CASSQDRDRAPEQYF
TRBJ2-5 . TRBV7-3 CASSPMPGGETQYF
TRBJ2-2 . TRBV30 CAWGSGGNTGELFF
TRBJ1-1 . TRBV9 CASSVSQNTEAFF
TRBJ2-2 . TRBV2 CASSETGLEGTGELFF
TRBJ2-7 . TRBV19 CASSAAGAYDEYEQYF
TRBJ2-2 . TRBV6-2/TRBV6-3 CASSYWAEGNGELFF
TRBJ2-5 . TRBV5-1 CATRAGSGEEKTQYF
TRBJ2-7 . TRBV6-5 CASSPLAASSYEQYF
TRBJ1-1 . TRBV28 CATVERVNTEAFF
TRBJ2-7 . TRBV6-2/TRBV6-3 CASSYRQGRYEQYF
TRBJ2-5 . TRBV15 CATSEGAFETQYF
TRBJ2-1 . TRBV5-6 CASSWGQFGNEQFF
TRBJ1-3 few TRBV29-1 CSASVSGNTIYF
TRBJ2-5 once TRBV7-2 CASSQSVTQYF
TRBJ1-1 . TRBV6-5 CASSYSNRGPTEAFF
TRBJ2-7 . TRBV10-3 CAISESTRLYEQYF
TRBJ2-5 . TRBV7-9 CASSPGGAGGETQYF